The 14 T cell receptor beta chains below all came from one sample that was sequenced in a study of tissue T cells after allogeneic stem cell transplantation. Repertoires were generated with immunoSEQ multiplex PCR, while TCRdb's copy carries only in-frame clones and drops some. The repertoire holds approximately 7,000 clones, with 50% as singletons. Regarding time point: mouse harvest day 7 after allogeneic transplant. Tail vein injection delivered 10^7 T-cell-depleted bone marrow cells and 10^6 splenic CD5+ T cells. The sample was gut tissue. Every receptor here comes from a female BALB/c mouse given C57BL/6 T cells with graft-versus-host disease after an allogeneic hematopoietic cell transplant.

About this clone: Any gene name here is a mouse gene name. CDR3 sequence reads: CASSPGLGSQNTLYF. The DNA read from the CDR3 is TGTGCCAGCAGTCCCGGACTGGGAAGTCAAAACACCTTGTAC. The chain has TRBV19 and TRBJ2-4, with TRBD2 matching 8 bases. From the germline J gene comes the end of the CDR3, since the read stops 1 residue before it. V lost 4 bases and J lost 0; bases outside the gene matches: 4. Germline V gene sequence: CDR1 FNHDT, CDR2 SITEND (reference sequence). The CDR3 consists of 15 residues.

In regard to this clone: Gene names refer to mouse genes. The DNA read from the CDR3 is TGTGCCAGCAGCTTACCGGGGACAGGGAACTCCGACTACACC. Its translation is CASSLPGTGNSDYT. The whole CDR3 sequence reads CASSLPGTGNSDYTF. The rearrangement joins TRBV3 to TRBJ1-2, with TRBD1 matching over 9 bases. The read terminates 1 residue ahead of where the CDR3 ends, so the germline J gene completes it. After removal of 2 bases from V and 2 bases from J, the junction contained 3 bases not matched to a gene. This CDR3 contains 15 residues. CDR1 SNHLY and CDR2 FYNGKV come from the germline V gene (reference sequence).

This clone was seen more than once but under ten times. All gene names here are mouse names. The read falls 1 residue short of the CDR3 end, and the missing part is taken from the germline J gene. The chain is built from TRBV13-2 and TRBJ2-7; D is unclear. Germline-derived CDR1 and CDR2 are NNHNN and SYGAGS (reference sequence). This CDR3 is 12 amino acids long. Trimming pared 2 bases from V and 3 bases from J, leaving 6 bases between. The covered CDR3 bases are TGTGCCAGCGGTGAAGCAATCTATGAACAGTAC. Translating gives CASGEAIYEQY. The full CDR3 protein is CASGEAIYEQYF.

As to this clone: The genes and germline here are from mouse. The read falls 1 residue short of the CDR3 end, and the missing part is taken from the germline J gene. The chain employs TRBV26 and TRBJ2-5, with D perhaps matching TRBD1 or TRBD2 (5 bases each). CDR3 length: 13 amino acids. From germline, CDR1 is KGHPV and CDR2 FQNQEV (reference sequence). The V and J ends lost 4 bases and 2 bases respectively, with 7 bases between them. Incomplete CDR3 DNA: TGTGCCAGCAGTCGGGACGCCCAAGACACCCAGTAC. Translated, it gives CASSRDAQDTQY. In full, the CDR3 reads CASSRDAQDTQYF.

This clone appeared a few times. Each gene name is a mouse one. The read terminates 1 residue before the CDR3 end, so the remaining end is supplied by the germline J gene. The genes are TRBV13-1 and TRBJ2-7, with 8 bases aligning to TRBD2. The trim removed 3 bases at V and 4 bases at J, leaving 3 bases unmatched. The CDR3 is made up of 13 amino acids. CDR1 and CDR2 from the germline V gene are NSHNY and SYGAGN. The CDR3 bases that were read are TGTGCCAGCAGTGCCAGACTGGGGTATGAACAGTAC. Protein product: CASSARLGYEQY. Given in full, the CDR3 is CASSARLGYEQYF.

This clone has a handful of counts. Gene names refer to mouse genes. The read finishes 1 residue shy of the CDR3 end, and the germline J gene is used to complete it. V is TRBV1 and J is TRBJ2-3, with 8 bases aligning to TRBD1. Germline CDR1 NSQYPW, CDR2 LRSPGD (reference sequence). CDR3 length: 15 amino acids. The V segment lost 0 bases and the J segment 5 bases; nucleotides outside the gene matches: 4. The CDR3 DNA, read in part, is TGCACCTGCAGTGCAGAAGGCAGGGGGCGAGAAACGCTGTAT. Its translation is CTCSAEGRGRETLY. The CDR3 reads in full as CTCSAEGRGRETLYF. Supplemented by reference TRBV1 and TRBJ2-3, the full variable domain reads VTLLEQNPRWRLVPRGQAVNLRCILKNSQYPWMSWYQQDLQKQLQWLFTLRSPGDKEVKSLPGADYLATRVTDTELRLQVANMSQGRTLYCTCSAEGRGRETLYFGSGTRLTVL.

As concerns this clone: Genes and germline are mouse. The read gets to within 1 residue of the CDR3 end, and the germline J gene fills in the rest. The chain employs TRBV26 and TRBJ2-4; D gene unclear. CDR1 and CDR2 (germline): KGHPV, FQNQEV (reference sequence). Trimming took off 2 bases at V and 2 bases at J, with 5 bases between the two ends. This CDR3 contains 13 residues. CDR3 loop: CASSLENQNTLYF. Partial CDR3 DNA: TGTGCCAGCAGTCTGGAGAATCAAAACACCTTGTAC.

About this clone: Gene names refer to mouse genes. The read falls 1 residue short of the CDR3 end, and the missing part is taken from the germline J gene. V is TRBV29 and J is TRBJ1-1; TRBD1 is a possible D gene (6 bases). The germline V and J ends were trimmed by 3 bases and 3 bases, with 11 bases remaining between them. Germline CDR1 reads MSHET; CDR2 reads SYDVDS. The CDR3 runs 14 residues. CDR3 DNA (partial): TGTGCTAGCAGTTTCACAGGGATAGACACAGAAGTCTTC. It yields the protein CASSFTGIDTEVF. The CDR3 in its entirety is CASSFTGIDTEVFF.

As to this clone: Germline and genes: mouse. Sequencing ends 1 residue short of the CDR3 end; the germline J gene provides the rest. The rearrangement links TRBV29 to TRBJ1-1; 8 positions agree with TRBD1. There are 11 residues in the CDR3. V gave up 7 bases and J gave up 6 bases; unmatched junction bases: 1. Germline values: CDR1 MSHET, CDR2 SYDVDS. CDR3 loop: CASTGQAEVFF. The covered CDR3 bases are TGTGCTAGCACGGGACAGGCAGAAGTCTTC.

With respect to this clone: Genes and germline come from the mouse. The CDR3 extends 1 residue past the end of the read, so its final part is completed from the germline J gene. The rearrangement links TRBV26 to TRBJ1-4, with D uncertain. The V gene lost 0 bases and the J gene lost 4 bases, with 3 bases spanning the gap. Germline-derived CDR1 and CDR2 are KGHPV and FQNQEV (reference sequence). The CDR3 is 13 amino acids. The CDR3 bases that were read are TGTGCCAGCAGTCTGTCGAGCAACGAAAGATTATTT. It yields the protein CASSLSSNERLF. The entire CDR3 reads CASSLSSNERLFF.

This clone was seen only a few times. The gene names here belong to mouse. The CDR3 extends 1 residue past the end of the read, so its final part is completed from the germline J gene. This sequence joins TRBV1 and TRBJ2-1; TRBD1 matches 8 bases. The CDR3 has 15 residues. Losses at the gene ends were 6 bases for V and 0 bases for J; bases not matched to a gene: 4. From germline, CDR1 is NSQYPW and CDR2 LRSPGD (reference sequence). This CDR3 reads CTCRRTGTNYAEQFF. The part of the CDR3 DNA that was read is TGCACCTGCAGACGGACAGGGACTAACTATGCTGAGCAGTTC.

Remarks on this clone: The genes and germline here are from mouse. The sequenced fragment ends 1 residue before the CDR3 boundary, so the rest is inferred from the germline J gene. V is TRBV12-2 and J is TRBJ2-3; the match to TRBD2 covers 12 bases. V lost 1 base and J lost 6; bases outside the gene matches: 1. The CDR3 has 14 residues. Germline V gene lookup returns CDR1 SGHLS and CDR2 HYDKME. The part of the CDR3 DNA that was read is TGTGCCAGCTCTCTTGGACTGGGGGGGGAAACGCTGTAT. The encoded protein is CASSLGLGGETLY. The whole CDR3 region reads CASSLGLGGETLYF. The full variable domain, in which reference TRBV12-2 and TRBJ2-3 provide the parts outside the CDR3, is NSGVVQSPRYIIKGKGERSILKCIPISGHLSVAWYQQTQGQELKFFIQHYDKMERDKGNLPSRFSVQQFDDYHSEMNMSALELEDSAVYFCASSLGLGGETLYFGSGTRLTVL.

This clone was recorded only once. Genes here carry mouse names. The read terminates 1 residue ahead of where the CDR3 ends, so the germline J gene completes it. V usage is TRBV31 and J usage is TRBJ2-2; 7 nucleotides align to TRBD1. The CDR3 is made up of 14 amino acids. V was clipped by 4 bases and J by 2 bases; unmatched bases: 4. CDR1 and CDR2 (germline): GKSSPN, SITVG. The part of the CDR3 DNA that was read is TGTGCCTGGAACCGGGACAGCAACACCGGGCAGCTCTAC. This translates into CAWNRDSNTGQLY. The full-length CDR3 reads as CAWNRDSNTGQLYF.

This clone was picked up one time. Here the gene names and germline are mouse. The sequenced fragment ends 1 residue before the CDR3 boundary, so the rest is inferred from the germline J gene. The chain recombines TRBV12-2 with TRBJ2-4; possible D gene TRBD1, 5 bases. Trimming shortened V by 2 bases and J by 5 bases, and 7 bases separated the two germline ends. CDR1 and CDR2 from the germline V gene are SGHLS and HYDKME. The CDR3 is made up of 12 amino acids. The DNA read from the CDR3 is TGTGCCAGCTCTCAAGACAGAAACACCTTGTAC. This codes for CASSQDRNTLY. The entire CDR3 reads CASSQDRNTLYF.